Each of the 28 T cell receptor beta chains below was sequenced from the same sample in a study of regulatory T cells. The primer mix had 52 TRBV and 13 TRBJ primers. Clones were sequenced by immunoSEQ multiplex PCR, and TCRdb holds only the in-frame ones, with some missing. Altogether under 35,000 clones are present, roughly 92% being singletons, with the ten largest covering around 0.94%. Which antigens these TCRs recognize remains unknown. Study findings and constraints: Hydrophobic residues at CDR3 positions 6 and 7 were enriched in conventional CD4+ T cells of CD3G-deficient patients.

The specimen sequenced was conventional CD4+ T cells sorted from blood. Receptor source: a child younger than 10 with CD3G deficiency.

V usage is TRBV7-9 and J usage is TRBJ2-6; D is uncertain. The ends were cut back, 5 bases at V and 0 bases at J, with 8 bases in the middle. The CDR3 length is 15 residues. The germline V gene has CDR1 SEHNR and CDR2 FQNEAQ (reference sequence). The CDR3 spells CASSKLFSGANVLTF. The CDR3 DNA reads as TGTGCCAGCAGCAAACTATTCTCTGGGGCCAACGTCCTGACTTTC.

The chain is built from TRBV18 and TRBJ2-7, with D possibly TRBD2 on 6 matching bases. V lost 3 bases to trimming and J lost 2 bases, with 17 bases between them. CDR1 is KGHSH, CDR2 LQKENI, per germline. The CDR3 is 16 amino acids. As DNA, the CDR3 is TGTGCCAGCTCACCCAGGGCGGGGCAACTTCCCTACGAGCAGTACTTC. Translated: CASSPRAGQLPYEQYF.

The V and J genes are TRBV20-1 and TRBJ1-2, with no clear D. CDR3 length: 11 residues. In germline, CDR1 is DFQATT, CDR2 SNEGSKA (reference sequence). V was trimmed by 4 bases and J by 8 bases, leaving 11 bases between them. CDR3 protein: CSATPPGGYTF. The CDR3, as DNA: TGCAGTGCTACCCCCCCCGGAGGCTACACCTTC.

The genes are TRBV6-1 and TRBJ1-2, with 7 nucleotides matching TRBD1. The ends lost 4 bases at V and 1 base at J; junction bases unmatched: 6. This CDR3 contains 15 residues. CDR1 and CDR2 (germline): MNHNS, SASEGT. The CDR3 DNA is TGTGCCAGCAGTGGACCCAACAGGGGTAACTATGGCTACACCTTC. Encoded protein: CASSGPNRGNYGYTF.

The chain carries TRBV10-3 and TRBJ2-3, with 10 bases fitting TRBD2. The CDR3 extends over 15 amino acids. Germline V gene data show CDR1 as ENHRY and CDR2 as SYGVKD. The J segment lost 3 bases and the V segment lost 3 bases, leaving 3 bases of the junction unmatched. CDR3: CAISENSGRTDTQYF. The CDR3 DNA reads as TGTGCCATCAGTGAAAATAGCGGGAGGACAGATACGCAGTATTTT.

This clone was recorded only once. The CDR3 region has the DNA TGCAGTGCTAACCAGAACACTGAAGCTTTCTTT. Its translation: CSANQNTEAFF. This sequence joins TRBV20-1 and TRBJ1-1; D is undetermined. The V gene lost 4 bases and the J gene lost 1 base, with 4 bases spanning the gap. This CDR3 comprises 11 residues. Looked up from germline, CDR1 is DFQATT and CDR2 is SNEGSKA (reference sequence).

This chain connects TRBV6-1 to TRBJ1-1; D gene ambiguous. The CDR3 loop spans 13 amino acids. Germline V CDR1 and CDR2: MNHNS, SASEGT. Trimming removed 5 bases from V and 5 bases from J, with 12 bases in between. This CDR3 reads CASSTLGGTEAFF. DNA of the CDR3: TGTGCCAGCAGTACCCTGGGAGGAACTGAAGCTTTCTTT.

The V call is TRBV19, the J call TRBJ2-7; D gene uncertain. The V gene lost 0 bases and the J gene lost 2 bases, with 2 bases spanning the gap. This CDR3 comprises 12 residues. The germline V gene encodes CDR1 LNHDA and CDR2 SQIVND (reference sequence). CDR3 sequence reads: CASSIDTYEQYF. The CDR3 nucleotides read TGTGCCAGTAGTATAGACACCTACGAGCAGTACTTC.

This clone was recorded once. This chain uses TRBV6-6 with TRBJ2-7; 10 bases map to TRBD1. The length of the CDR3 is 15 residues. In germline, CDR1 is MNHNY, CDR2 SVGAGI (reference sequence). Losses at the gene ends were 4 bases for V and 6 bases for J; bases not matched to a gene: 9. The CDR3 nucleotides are TGTGCCAGCAGTTCCCAGCCGGGACAGGGGTCCGAGCAGTACTTC. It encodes CASSSQPGQGSEQYF.

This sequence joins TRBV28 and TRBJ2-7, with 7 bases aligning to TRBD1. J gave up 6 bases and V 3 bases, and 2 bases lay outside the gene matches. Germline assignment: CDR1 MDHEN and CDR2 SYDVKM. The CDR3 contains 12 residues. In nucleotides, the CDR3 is TGTGCCAGCAGTTTGTCAGGGGGCGAGCAGTACTTC. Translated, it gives CASSLSGGEQYF.

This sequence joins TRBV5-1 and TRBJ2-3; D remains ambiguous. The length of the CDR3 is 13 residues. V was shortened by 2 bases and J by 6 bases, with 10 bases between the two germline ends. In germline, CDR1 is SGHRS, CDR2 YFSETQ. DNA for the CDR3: TGCGCCAGCAGCTTAAGGAGCAGGGATACGCAGTATTTT. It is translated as CASSLRSRDTQYF.

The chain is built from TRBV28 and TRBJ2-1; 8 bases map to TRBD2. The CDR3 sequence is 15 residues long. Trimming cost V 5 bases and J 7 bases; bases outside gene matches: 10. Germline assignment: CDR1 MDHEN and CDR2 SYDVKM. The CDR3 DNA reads TGTGCCAGCAGTCCCCCAGCGGGAGTGGGGAATGAGCAGTTCTTC. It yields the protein CASSPPAGVGNEQFF.

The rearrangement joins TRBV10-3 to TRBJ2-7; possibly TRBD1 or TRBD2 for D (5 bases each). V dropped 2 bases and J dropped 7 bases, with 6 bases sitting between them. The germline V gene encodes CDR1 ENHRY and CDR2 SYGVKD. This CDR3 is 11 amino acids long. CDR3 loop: CAISEGGEQYF. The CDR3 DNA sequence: TGTGCCATCAGTGAGGGGGGAGAGCAGTACTTC.

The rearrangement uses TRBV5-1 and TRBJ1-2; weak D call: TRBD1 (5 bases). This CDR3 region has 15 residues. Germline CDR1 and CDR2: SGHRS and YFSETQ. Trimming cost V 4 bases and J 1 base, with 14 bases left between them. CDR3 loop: CASSPGTRNNYGYTF. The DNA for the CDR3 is TGCGCCAGCAGCCCTGGGACGCGGAATAACTATGGCTACACCTTC.

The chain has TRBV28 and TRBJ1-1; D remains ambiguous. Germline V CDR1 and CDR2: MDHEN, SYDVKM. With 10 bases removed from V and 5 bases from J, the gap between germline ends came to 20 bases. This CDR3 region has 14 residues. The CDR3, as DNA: TGTGCCACCAGAGTTGGCGGGCGCGGGACTGAAGCTTTCTTT. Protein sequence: CATRVGGRGTEAFF.

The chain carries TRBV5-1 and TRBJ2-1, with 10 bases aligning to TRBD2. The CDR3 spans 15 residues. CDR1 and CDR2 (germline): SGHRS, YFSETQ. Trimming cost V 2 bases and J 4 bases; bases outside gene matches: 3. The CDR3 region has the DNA TGCGCCAGCAGCTTTGGGACTAGCGCTTACAATGAGCAGTTCTTC. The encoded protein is CASSFGTSAYNEQFF. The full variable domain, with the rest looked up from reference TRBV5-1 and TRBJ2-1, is KAGVTQTPRYLIKTRGQQVTLSCSPISGHRSVSWYQQTPGQGLQFLFEYFSETQRNKGNFPGRFSGRQFSNSRSEMNVSTLELGDSALYLCASSFGTSAYNEQFFGPGTRLTVL.

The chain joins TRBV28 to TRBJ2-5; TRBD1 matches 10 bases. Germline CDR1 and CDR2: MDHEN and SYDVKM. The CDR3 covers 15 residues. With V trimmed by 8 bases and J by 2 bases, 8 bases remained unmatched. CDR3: CASARQGAKQETQYF. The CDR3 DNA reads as TGTGCCAGCGCTAGACAGGGGGCTAAGCAAGAGACCCAGTACTTC.

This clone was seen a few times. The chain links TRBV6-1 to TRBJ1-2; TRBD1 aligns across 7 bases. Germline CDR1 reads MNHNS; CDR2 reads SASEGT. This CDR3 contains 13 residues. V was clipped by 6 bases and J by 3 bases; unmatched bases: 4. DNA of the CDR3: TGTGCCAGCAGATACAGGGGAGACTATGGCTACACCTTC. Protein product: CASRYRGDYGYTF.

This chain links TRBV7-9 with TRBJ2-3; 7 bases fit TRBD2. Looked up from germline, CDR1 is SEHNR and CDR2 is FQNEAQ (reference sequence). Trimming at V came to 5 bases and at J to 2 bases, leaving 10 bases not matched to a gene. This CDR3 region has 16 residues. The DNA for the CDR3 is TGTGCCAGCAGCCTAAGAGCGGGGAGCCTCACAGATACGCAGTATTTT. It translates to CASSLRAGSLTDTQYF.

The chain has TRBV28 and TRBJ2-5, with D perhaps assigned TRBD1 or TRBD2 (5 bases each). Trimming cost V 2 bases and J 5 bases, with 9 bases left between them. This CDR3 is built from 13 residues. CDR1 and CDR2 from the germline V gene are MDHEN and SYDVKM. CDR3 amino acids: CASSLGTRETQYF. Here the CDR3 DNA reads TGTGCCAGCAGTTTAGGGACCAGGGAGACCCAGTACTTC.

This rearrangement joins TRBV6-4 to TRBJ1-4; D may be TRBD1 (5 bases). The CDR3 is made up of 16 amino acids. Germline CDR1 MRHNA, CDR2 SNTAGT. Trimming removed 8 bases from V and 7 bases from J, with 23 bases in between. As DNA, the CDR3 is TGTGCCAGCCAGATTATTGGGGGGACTTCAGGTGAAAAACTGTTTTTT. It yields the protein CASQIIGGTSGEKLFF.

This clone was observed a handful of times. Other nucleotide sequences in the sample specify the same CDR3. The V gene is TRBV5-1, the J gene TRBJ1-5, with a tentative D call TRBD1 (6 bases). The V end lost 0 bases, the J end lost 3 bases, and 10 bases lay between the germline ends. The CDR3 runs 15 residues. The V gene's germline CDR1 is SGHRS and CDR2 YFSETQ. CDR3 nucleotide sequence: TGCGCCAGCAGCTTGGAAGGGGGGTTCAATCAGCCCCAGCATTTT. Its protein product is CASSLEGGFNQPQHF.

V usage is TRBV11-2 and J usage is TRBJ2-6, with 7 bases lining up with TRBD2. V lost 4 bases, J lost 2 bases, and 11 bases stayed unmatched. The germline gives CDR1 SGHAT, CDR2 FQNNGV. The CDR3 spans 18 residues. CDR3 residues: CASSSTGGKATGANVLTF. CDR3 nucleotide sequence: TGTGCCAGCAGCTCTACCGGGGGGAAAGCGACTGGGGCCAACGTCCTGACTTTC.

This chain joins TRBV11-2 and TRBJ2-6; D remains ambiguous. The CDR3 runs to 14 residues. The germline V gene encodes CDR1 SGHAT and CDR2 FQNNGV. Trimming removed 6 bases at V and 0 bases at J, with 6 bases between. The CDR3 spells CASRGPSGANVLTF. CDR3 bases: TGTGCCAGCAGAGGCCCCTCTGGGGCCAACGTCCTGACTTTC.

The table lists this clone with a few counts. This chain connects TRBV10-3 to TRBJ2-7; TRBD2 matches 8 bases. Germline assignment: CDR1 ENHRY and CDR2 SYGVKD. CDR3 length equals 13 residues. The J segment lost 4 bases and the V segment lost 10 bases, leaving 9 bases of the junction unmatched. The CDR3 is CATEREIGYEQYF. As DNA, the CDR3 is TGTGCCACGGAGCGGGAGATCGGGTACGAGCAGTACTTC.

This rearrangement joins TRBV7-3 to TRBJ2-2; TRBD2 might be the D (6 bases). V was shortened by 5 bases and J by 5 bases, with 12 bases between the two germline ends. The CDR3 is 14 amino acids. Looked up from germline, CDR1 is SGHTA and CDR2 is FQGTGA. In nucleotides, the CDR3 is TGTGCCAGCAGCGAACTCGGGGGTACCGGGGAGCTGTTTTTT. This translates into CASSELGGTGELFF.

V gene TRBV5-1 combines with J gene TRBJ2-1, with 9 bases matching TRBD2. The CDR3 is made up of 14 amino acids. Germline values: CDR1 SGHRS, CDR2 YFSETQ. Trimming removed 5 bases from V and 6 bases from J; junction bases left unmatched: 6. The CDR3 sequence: CASSVAGVRNEQFF. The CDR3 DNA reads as TGCGCCAGCAGTGTAGCGGGAGTTCGCAATGAGCAGTTCTTC.

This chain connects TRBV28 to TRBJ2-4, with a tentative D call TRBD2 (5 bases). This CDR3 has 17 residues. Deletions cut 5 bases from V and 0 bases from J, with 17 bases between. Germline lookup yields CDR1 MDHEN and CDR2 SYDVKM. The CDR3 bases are TGTGCCAGCAGTCCCGCGGAGCGGATACTAGCCAAAAACATTCAGTACTTC. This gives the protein CASSPAERILAKNIQYF.